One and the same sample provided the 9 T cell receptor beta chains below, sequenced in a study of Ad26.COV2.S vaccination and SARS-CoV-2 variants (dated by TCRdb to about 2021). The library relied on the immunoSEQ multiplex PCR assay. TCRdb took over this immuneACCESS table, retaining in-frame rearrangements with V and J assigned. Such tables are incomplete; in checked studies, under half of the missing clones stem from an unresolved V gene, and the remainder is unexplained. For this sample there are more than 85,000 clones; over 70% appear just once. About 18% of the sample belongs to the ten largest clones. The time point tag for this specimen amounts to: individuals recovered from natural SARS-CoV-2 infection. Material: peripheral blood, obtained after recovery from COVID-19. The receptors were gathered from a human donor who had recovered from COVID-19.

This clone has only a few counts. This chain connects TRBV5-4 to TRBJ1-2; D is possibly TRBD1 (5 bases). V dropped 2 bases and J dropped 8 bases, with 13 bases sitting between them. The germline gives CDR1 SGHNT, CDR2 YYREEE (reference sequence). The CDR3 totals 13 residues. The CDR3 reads CASSFGGNGGYTF. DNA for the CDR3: TGTGCCAGCAGCTTTGGGGGGAACGGCGGCTACACCTTC.

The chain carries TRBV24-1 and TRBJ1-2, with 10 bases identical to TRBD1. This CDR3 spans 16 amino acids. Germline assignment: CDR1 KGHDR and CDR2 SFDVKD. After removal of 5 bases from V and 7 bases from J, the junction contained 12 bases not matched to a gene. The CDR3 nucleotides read TGTGCCACCAGTGTGGGACAGGGGTCAATGCCCGGTGGCTACACCTTC. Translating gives CATSVGQGSMPGGYTF.

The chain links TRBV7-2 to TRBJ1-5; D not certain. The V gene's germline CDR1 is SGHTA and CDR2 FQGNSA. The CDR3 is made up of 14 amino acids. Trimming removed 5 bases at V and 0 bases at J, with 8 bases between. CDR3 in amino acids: CASSPENSNQPQHF. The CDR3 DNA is TGTGCCAGCAGCCCGGAGAATAGCAATCAGCCCCAGCATTTT. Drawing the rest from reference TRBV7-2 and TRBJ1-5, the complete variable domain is GAGVSQSPSNKVTEKGKDVELRCDPISGHTALYWYRQSLGQGLEFLIYFQGNSAPDKSGLPSDRFSAERTGGSVSTLTIQRTQQEDSAVYLCASSPENSNQPQHFGDGTRLSIL.

CDR3 in DNA: TGTGCCAGCAGCACCCCCGGCTGGGGGACTGGAAACACCATATATTTT. As protein: CASSTPGWGTGNTIYF. The chain has TRBV7-9 and TRBJ1-3; the D gene is possibly TRBD1 (5 bases). Germline CDR1 is SEHNR and CDR2 is FQNEAQ (reference sequence). Trimming cost V 5 bases and J 2 bases, with 16 bases left between them. This CDR3 has 16 residues.

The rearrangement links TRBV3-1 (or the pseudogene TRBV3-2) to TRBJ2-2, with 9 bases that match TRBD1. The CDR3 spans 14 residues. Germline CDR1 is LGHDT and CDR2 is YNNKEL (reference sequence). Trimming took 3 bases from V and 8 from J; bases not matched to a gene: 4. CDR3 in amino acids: CASSQGQGGGELFF. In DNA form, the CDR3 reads TGTGCCAGCAGCCAGGGACAGGGAGGAGGGGAGCTGTTTTTT.

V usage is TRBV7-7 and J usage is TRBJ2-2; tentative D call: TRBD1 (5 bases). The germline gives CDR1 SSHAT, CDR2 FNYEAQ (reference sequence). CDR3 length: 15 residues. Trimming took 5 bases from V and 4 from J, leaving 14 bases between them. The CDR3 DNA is TGTGCCAGCAGCCTACAGGCAGACAGCACCGGGGAGCTGTTTTTT. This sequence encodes CASSLQADSTGELFF.

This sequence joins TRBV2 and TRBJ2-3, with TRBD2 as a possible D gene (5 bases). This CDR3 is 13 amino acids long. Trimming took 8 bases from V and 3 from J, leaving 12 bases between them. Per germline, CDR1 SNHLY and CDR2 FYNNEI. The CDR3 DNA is TGTGCCAGCCATACTAGTTTGACAGATACGCAGTATTTT. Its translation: CASHTSLTDTQYF.

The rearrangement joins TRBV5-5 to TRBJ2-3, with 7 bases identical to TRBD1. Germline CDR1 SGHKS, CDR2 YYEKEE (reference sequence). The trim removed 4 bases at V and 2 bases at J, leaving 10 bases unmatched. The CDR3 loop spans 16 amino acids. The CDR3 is CASSDRDRVSTDTQYF. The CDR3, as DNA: TGTGCCAGCAGCGACCGGGACAGAGTATCCACAGATACGCAGTATTTT.

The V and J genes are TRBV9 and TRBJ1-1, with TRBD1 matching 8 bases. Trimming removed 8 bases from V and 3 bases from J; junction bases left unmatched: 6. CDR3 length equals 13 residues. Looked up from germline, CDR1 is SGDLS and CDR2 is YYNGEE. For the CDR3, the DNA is TGTGCCAGTTCACAGGGGGAGGACACTGAAGCTTTCTTT. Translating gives CASSQGEDTEAFF.